The 4 T cell receptor beta chains in this list originate from one sample, sequenced in a study of Graves' ophthalmopathy and Graves' hyperthyroidism. The sequenced template was RNA, covering the TCR beta CDR3 region. First-round RT-PCR with HTBI primers preceded a second-round multiplex PCR. TCRdb reanalysed the multiplex PCR reads using MiXCR and keeps one entry per CDR3 protein. The repertoire holds roughly 400,000 distinct CDR3 sequences, with roughly 14% as singletons. The sequencing sample was made of peripheral blood. All receptors derive from a woman aged 18-29 years with stable Graves' hyperthyroidism.

The table lists this clonotype with many counts. The chain recombines TRBV6-1 with TRBJ1-3; D is uncertain. Germline V gene data show CDR1 as MNHNS and CDR2 as SASEGT. The V end was cut by 6 bases, the J end by 1 base, with 10 bases between. The CDR3 covers 14 residues. CDR3 in amino acids: CASSPVSSGNTIYF. As DNA, the CDR3 is TGTGCCAGCAGCCCTGTATCGTCTGGAAACACCATATATTTT.

This chain uses TRBV7-9 with TRBJ2-2; TRBD1 might be the D (6 bases). Germline loops: CDR1 SEHNR, CDR2 FQNEAQ (reference sequence). This CDR3 has 15 amino acids. V was clipped by 1 base and J by 6 bases, with 12 bases between them. CDR3 amino acids: CASSLVSGAAGELFF. The CDR3 DNA reads as TGTGCCAGCAGCTTAGTGTCAGGGGCTGCCGGGGAGCTGTTTTTT.

There are many counts of this clonotype. This sequence joins TRBV9 and TRBJ1-3, with D unclear. The germline V gene has CDR1 SGDLS and CDR2 YYNGEE. Trimming stripped 2 bases from V and 4 bases from J, with 7 bases between. The CDR3 runs to 13 residues. DNA for the CDR3: TGTGCCAGCAGCGTCGGAAACGGAAACACCATATATTTT. Amino acid sequence: CASSVGNGNTIYF.

This clonotype was counted at least ten times. The chain carries TRBV12-3 or TRBV12-4 and TRBJ1-1; 8 positions match TRBD1. V was pared by 9 bases and J by 1 base, with 4 bases of the junction left unmatched. The CDR3 spans 13 residues. The CDR3 reads CASEDRANTEAFF. CDR3 nucleotide sequence: TGTGCCAGTGAGGACAGGGCGAACACTGAAGCTTTCTTT.